The rows below give T cell receptor beta chains drawn from one sample of a study of beta chain features in type 1 diabetes. Profiling relied on immunoSEQ multiplex PCR, and the TCRdb table lists in-frame clones only, not all of them. The sample yields roughly 400,000 clones, over 13% seen once. Specimen: naive CD4+ T cells from blood. Receptors originate from a young woman in good health. The CDR3 runs from the conserved cysteine through the conserved F or W. A D gene is named only where the DNA matches it firmly. For some rows the clone size is stated as once, few or many, or as a class when expanded; others skip it.

clone size | J gene | D gene | V gene | CDR3 DNA | CDR3 protein
- | TRBJ2-3 | TRBD1 | TRBV11-2 | TGTGCCAGCAGCCTAATGGGACAGAGCACAGATACGCAGTATTTT | CASSLMGQSTDTQYF
once | TRBJ2-5 | TRBD2 | TRBV6-5 | TGTGCCAGCACGGCGGGAGCCGCAGGGACCCAGTACTTC | CASTAGAAGTQYF
few | TRBJ2-7 | - | TRBV15 | TGTGCCACCAGCAGATTGGAGGGGCGCGAGCAGTACTTC | CATSRLEGREQYF
- | TRBJ1-1 | TRBD1 | TRBV30 | TGTGCCTGGAATACCGGGACAGTTAACACTGAAGCTTTCTTT | CAWNTGTVNTEAFF
- | TRBJ2-7 | - | TRBV7-2 | TGTGCCAGCAGCTTCGCGGAAGGCGAGCAGTACTTC | CASSFAEGEQYF
few | TRBJ2-7 | - | TRBV6-1 | TGTGCCAGCAGTGAGGCACGCTACGAGCAGTACTTC | CASSEARYEQYF
few | TRBJ2-3 | TRBD2 | TRBV28 | TGTGCCGGGGGCGGACTAGCGGATACGCAGTATTTT | CAGGGLADTQYF
few | TRBJ2-3 | TRBD2 | TRBV27 | TGTGCCAGCAGTTTATGGGTGTCTAGCGGGAGCCGCACAGATACGCAGTATTTT | CASSLWVSSGSRTDTQYF
- | TRBJ2-5 | - | TRBV30 | TGTGCCTGGGTGATGGCAGGCCTGGGAGGCCAAGAGACCCAGTACTTC | CAWVMAGLGGQETQYF
- | TRBJ2-5 | - | TRBV11-2 | TGTGCCAGCAGCCAGTGGCAGCCGGGAGAGACCCAGTACTTC | CASSQWQPGETQYF
few | TRBJ1-5 | - | TRBV28 | TGTGCCGCTACTGGGGGGATTGGCAATCAGCCCCAGCATTTT | CAATGGIGNQPQHF
once | TRBJ2-1 | TRBD1 | TRBV6-1 | TGTGCCAGCAGGGGGACAGGGGGTCGCAATGAGCAGTTCTTC | CASRGTGGRNEQFF
- | TRBJ2-3 | - | TRBV4-1 | TGCGCCAGCAGTCGACAAGTGTACCGTGTCAACACAGATACGCAGTATTTT | CASSRQVYRVNTDTQYF
few | TRBJ2-1 | TRBD1 | TRBV6-5 | TGTGCCAGCAGAACCGACAGGGGACAGACCAATGAGCAGTTCTTC | CASRTDRGQTNEQFF
- | TRBJ1-5 | - | TRBV7-8 | TGTGCCAGCAGCTCCGGACTCGGAGGTGGCAATCAGCCCCAGCATTTT | CASSSGLGGGNQPQHF
- | TRBJ1-1 | - | TRBV9 | TGTGCCAGCAGTCGGACATCGAACACTGAAGCTTTCTTT | CASSRTSNTEAFF
few | TRBJ2-1 | TRBD1 | TRBV27 | TGTGCCAGCAGTTTATCGCTAGGACAGGGAGTCCAGTTCTTC | CASSLSLGQGVQFF
- | TRBJ2-3 | TRBD2 | TRBV4-2 | TGTGCCAGCAGCCAGCCTCTAGCGGGAGAAGGCGGTACGCAGTATTTT | CASSQPLAGEGGTQYF
- | TRBJ2-2 | TRBD2 | TRBV4-1 | TGCGCCAGCAGCCAAGCCCTGACTAGCAGGACCGGGGAGCTGTTTTTT | CASSQALTSRTGELFF
few | TRBJ1-2 | - | TRBV5-1 | TGCGCCAGCAGCCGCGCCTTGGACTATGGCTACACCTTC | CASSRALDYGYTF
few | TRBJ2-5 | - | TRBV30 | TGTGCCTGGAGGGCGGGACCCATGAGGGAGACCCAGTACTTC | CAWRAGPMRETQYF
- | TRBJ1-4 | - | TRBV19 | TGTGCCAGTAGTTCGAGCGCGGCCTCAAATGAAAAACTGTTTTTT | CASSSSAASNEKLFF
- | TRBJ2-7 | - | TRBV4-2 | TGTGCCAGCAGCCCCGGCCAGGTGGGGGGTTACGAGCAGTACTTC | CASSPGQVGGYEQYF
- | TRBJ2-7 | TRBD2 | TRBV15 | TGTGCCACCAGCAGGTTCCTAGCGGGAGGCAGCTCCTACGAGCAGTACTTC | CATSRFLAGGSSYEQYF
few | TRBJ1-2 | TRBD1 | TRBV10-3 | TGTGCCATCAGGGGGACAGGGGGCATTGGCTACACCTTC | CAIRGTGGIGYTF
- | TRBJ1-2 | - | TRBV4-2 | TGTGCCAGCAGCCAAGATCCCGGGAGTAACTATGGCTACACCTTC | CASSQDPGSNYGYTF
- | TRBJ1-2 | TRBD1 | TRBV27 | TGTGCCAGCAGTCCACGACAGGGGGCTAAGTTCTATGGCTACACCTTC | CASSPRQGAKFYGYTF
few | TRBJ1-5 | - | TRBV9 | TGTGCCAGCAGCGTAGGGGACAAAGGCAATCAGCCCCAGCATTTT | CASSVGDKGNQPQHF
- | TRBJ2-1 | - | TRBV15 | TGTGCCACCAGCAGAGATCAGGGATCCTACAATGAGCAGTTCTTC | CATSRDQGSYNEQFF
few | TRBJ2-3 | TRBD1 | TRBV29-1 | TGCAGCGTTGAAATTTCAGGGGGAGATACGCAGTATTTT | CSVEISGGDTQYF
- | TRBJ1-1 | - | TRBV30 | TGTGCCTGGAGCTCTCAGGGGTACACTGAAGCTTTCTTT | CAWSSQGYTEAFF
- | TRBJ1-2 | TRBD1 | TRBV27 | TGTGCCATACGGGACAGGGCCAACTATGGCTACACCTTC | CAIRDRANYGYTF
- | TRBJ2-5 | - | TRBV20-1 | TGCAGTGCTAGGGCCACGGAGACCCAGTACTTC | CSARATETQYF
- | TRBJ1-1 | TRBD1 | TRBV5-1 | TGCGCCAGCAGCCCAGGACAGGTTAAGAACACTGAAGCTTTCTTT | CASSPGQVKNTEAFF
- | TRBJ2-3 | - | TRBV7-9 | TGTGCCAGCAGCTTATTGAAACTGAGGGCAGATACGCAGTATTTT | CASSLLKLRADTQYF
- | TRBJ2-7 | - | TRBV13 | TGTGCCAGCAGCTTAGGACAGGGTCCCTACGAGCAGTACTTC | CASSLGQGPYEQYF
few | TRBJ2-7 | - | TRBV6-1 | TGTGCCAGCAGTGTCCGGACAGACTACGAGCAGTACTTC | CASSVRTDYEQYF
few | TRBJ2-1 | TRBD2 | TRBV11-2 | TGTGCCAGCAGCTTAGACCAGCGGGATTACAATGAGCAGTTCTTC | CASSLDQRDYNEQFF
few | TRBJ2-5 | TRBD1 | TRBV6-5 | TGTGCCAGCTCCGTTGGACAGGGGGTAGGCGAGACCCAGTACTTC | CASSVGQGVGETQYF
- | TRBJ1-2 | - | TRBV27 | TGTGCCAGCAGAACGACTGGTAACTATGGCTACACCTTC | CASRTTGNYGYTF
- | TRBJ2-2 | - | TRBV15 | TGTGCCACCAGCAGAGGGGTCGCGGAATCAAACACCGGGGAGCTGTTTTTT | CATSRGVAESNTGELFF
few | TRBJ2-1 | - | TRBV6-5 | TGTGCCAGCAGTTCCTGGGACTCATCCTACAATGAGCAGTTCTTC | CASSSWDSSYNEQFF
few | TRBJ1-5 | - | TRBV10-3 | TGTGCCATCAGTGAATTGGGGCAGGGCGGTAATCAGCCCCAGCATTTT | CAISELGQGGNQPQHF
few | TRBJ2-1 | - | TRBV5-1 | TGCGCCAGCAGCTTGGGGGTGGGAGTAGGCAATGAGCAGTTCTTC | CASSLGVGVGNEQFF
- | TRBJ2-5 | TRBD2 | TRBV13 | TGTGCCAGCAGCTTTAGGGGACTAGCGGGATTGCAGGAGACCCAGTACTTC | CASSFRGLAGLQETQYF
few | TRBJ1-5 | - | TRBV10-3 | TGTGCCATCAGTGCGGGAGATCAGCCCCAGCATTTT | CAISAGDQPQHF
- | TRBJ1-1 | - | TRBV27 | TGTGCCAGCAGTTTATCCATCAGGGTTCTTGCGACTGAAGCTTTCTTT | CASSLSIRVLATEAFF
- | TRBJ1-1 | - | TRBV29-1 | TGCAGCGTACTACCCCGACTGAGAACAAACACTGAAGCTTTCTTT | CSVLPRLRTNTEAFF
few | TRBJ2-1 | - | TRBV7-9 | TGTGCCAGCAGCTCTCGAGGGGGATCCTACAATGAGCAGTTCTTC | CASSSRGGSYNEQFF
few | TRBJ2-1 | - | TRBV6-5 | TGTGCCAGCAGTGCTAGATACAATGAGCAGTTCTTC | CASSARYNEQFF
- | TRBJ2-5 | - | TRBV30 | TGTGCCTGGAGTGTGCGGCACGGGGAGACCCAGTACTTC | CAWSVRHGETQYF
few | TRBJ1-5 | - | TRBV30 | TGTGCCTGGAGTGTACGCGGTCAGCCCCAGCATTTT | CAWSVRGQPQHF
- | TRBJ1-1 | - | TRBV7-2 | TGTGCCAGCAGCGGTTGGGGTCCTCGGGGCACTGAAGCTTTCTTT | CASSGWGPRGTEAFF
few | TRBJ2-1 | - | TRBV21-1 | TGTGCCAGCAGCAAAGAAATTAAGGGAGGGTTCAATGAGCAGTTCTTC | CASSKEIKGGFNEQFF
- | TRBJ1-2 | - | TRBV29-1 | TGCAGCGTTGTAATAGGATGGAGAACTAACTATGGCTACACCTTC | CSVVIGWRTNYGYTF
- | TRBJ2-3 | TRBD2 | TRBV28 | TGTGCCAGCAGTCGAATAGCGGGAGGGGGAGATACGCAGTATTTT | CASSRIAGGGDTQYF
- | TRBJ2-7 | - | TRBV4-3 | TGCGCCAGCAGCCAAGGGGACTCTAGTTGGCCTGGCGAGCAGTACTTC | CASSQGDSSWPGEQYF
- | TRBJ2-7 | - | TRBV18 | TGTGCCAGCTCACACGGGTTCTACGAGCAGTACTTC | CASSHGFYEQYF